Listed here are 21 T cell receptor beta chains from one sample, sequenced in a study of Graves' ophthalmopathy and Graves' hyperthyroidism. The authors amplified TCR beta CDR3 regions from RNA transcripts. A first-round RT-PCR used HTBI primers, followed by a second-round multiplex PCR. TCRdb analysed the multiplex PCR reads with MiXCR anew, one entry per CDR3 protein. The sample holds approximately 700,000 distinct CDR3 sequences, 35% to 50% seen once. The sample comprised peripheral blood. These receptors originate from an adult man with Graves' ophthalmopathy.

The table lists this clonotype with a few counts. One end of the junction is discordant with germline, which a read error may explain. V gene TRBV10-3 combines with J gene TRBJ1-2; the match to TRBD1 covers 7 bases. There are 15 residues in the CDR3. Germline V CDR1 and CDR2: ENHRY, SYGVKD. CDR3 loop: CASSRGGRANYGYTF. The CDR3, as DNA: TGTGCCAGCAGTCGAGGGGGCCGAGCTAACTATGGCTACACCTTC.

V gene TRBV7-3 combines with J gene TRBJ2-7; 10 positions agree with TRBD2. V gave up 5 bases and J gave up 5 bases; unmatched junction bases: 3. Germline V gene data show CDR1 as SGHTA and CDR2 as FQGTGA. The CDR3 extends over 13 amino acids. Written as DNA, the CDR3 is TGTGCCAGCAGCATTGGACTAGCGGACGAGCAGTACTTC. This codes for CASSIGLADEQYF.

This clonotype was found a few times. The chain uses TRBV6-5 and TRBJ1-5, with 7 bases fitting TRBD1. The CDR3 consists of 15 residues. Trimming removed 2 bases from V and 4 bases from J; junction bases left unmatched: 5. Germline-derived CDR1 and CDR2 are MNHEY and SVGAGI. This CDR3 is CASSYEGARNQPQHF. CDR3 nucleotide sequence: TGTGCCAGCAGTTACGAGGGGGCAAGGAATCAGCCCCAGCATTTT.

V gene TRBV7-2 combines with J gene TRBJ1-1; no definite D call. Trimming removed 6 bases at V and 4 bases at J, with 18 bases between. The CDR3 is 15 residues long. Germline V lookup: CDR1 SGHTA, CDR2 FQGNSA. The CDR3 sequence is CASSPMGLGGTEAFF. In nucleotides, the CDR3 is TGTGCCAGCAGTCCCATGGGATTAGGCGGCACTGAAGCTTTCTTT. Filled out from reference TRBV7-2 and TRBJ1-1, the complete variable domain reads GAGVSQSPSNKVTEKGKDVELRCDPISGHTALYWYRQSLGQGLEFLIYFQGNSAPDKSGLPSDRFSAERTGGSVSTLTIQRTQQEDSAVYLCASSPMGLGGTEAFFGQGTRLTVV.

This clonotype was seen only once. The V and J genes are TRBV6-2 or TRBV6-3 and TRBJ1-2; D uncertain. V lost 2 bases and J lost 8, with 18 bases in between. Germline CDR1 and CDR2: MNHEY and SVGEGT. The CDR3 is 15 residues long. The CDR3 DNA follows: TGTGCCAGCAGTTACACGATTGCAGGACTTATCGGCTACACCTTC. This codes for CASSYTIAGLIGYTF.

V and J are TRBV7-9 and TRBJ1-1; a weak D match, TRBD1 (6 bases). The germline gives CDR1 SEHNR, CDR2 FQNEAQ (reference sequence). V dropped 3 bases and J dropped 0 bases, with 14 bases sitting between them. The CDR3 spans 16 residues. As DNA, the CDR3 is TGTGCCAGCAGCTTGGGGGGGGGCCCAATGAACACTGAAGCTTTCTTT. It is translated as CASSLGGGPMNTEAFF.

This chain uses TRBV10-3 with TRBJ1-2; D is uncertain. This CDR3 is 13 amino acids long. The ends were cut back, 0 bases at V and 7 bases at J, with 9 bases in the middle. Germline loops: CDR1 ENHRY, CDR2 SYGVKD. CDR3 amino acids: CAISESMGSGYTF. The DNA for the CDR3 is TGTGCCATCAGTGAGTCGATGGGATCTGGCTACACCTTC.

The chain carries TRBV2 and TRBJ2-2; 8 bases fit TRBD2. Germline V gene lookup returns CDR1 SNHLY and CDR2 FYNNEI. CDR3 length: 14 residues. V shed 3 bases and J 6 bases; nucleotides not matched to a gene: 3. The CDR3 spells CASSDSGGAGELFF. CDR3 nucleotides: TGTGCCAGCAGTGACTCCGGGGGGGCCGGGGAGCTGTTTTTT.

This clonotype has at least ten counts. The chain is built from TRBV2 and TRBJ2-5, with D perhaps TRBD1 or TRBD2 (5 bases each). Trimming took 6 bases from V and 2 from J, leaving 10 bases between them. This CDR3 comprises 13 residues. Germline V gene sequence: CDR1 SNHLY, CDR2 FYNNEI. The CDR3 DNA reads TGTGCCAGCAGGGGGACGGCTCAAGAGACCCAGTACTTC. Translation gives CASRGTAQETQYF.

As concerns this clonotype: This could be a read error, since a much larger clone is one nucleotide away. The chain joins TRBV3-1 to TRBJ1-2, with 8 bases fitting TRBD1. The CDR3 contains 14 residues. Trimming cost V 1 base and J 3 bases; bases outside gene matches: 1. Germline assignment: CDR1 LGHDT and CDR2 YNNKEL (reference sequence). The CDR3 DNA follows: TGTGCCAGCAGCCAAGGCAGGGGGCACTATGGCTACACCTTC. Amino acids: CASSQGRGHYGYTF.

The CDR3 DNA sequence: TGCAGTGCTCGGAGACAGGACTACGAGCAGTACTTC. As protein: CSARRQDYEQYF. The V and J genes are TRBV20-1 and TRBJ2-7, with a tentative D call TRBD1 (6 bases). Trimming removed 5 bases at V and 3 bases at J, with 11 bases between. Germline CDR1 DFQATT, CDR2 SNEGSKA (reference sequence). The CDR3 is 12 residues long.

This clonotype was seen ten or more times. The chain couples TRBV29-1 to TRBJ1-3; maybe TRBD1 (5 bases). V was pared by 4 bases and J by 4 bases, with 14 bases between. The CDR3 is made up of 14 amino acids. Germline V CDR1 and CDR2: SQVTM, ANQGSEA. The CDR3 sequence: CSVAAGGFGNTIYF. The CDR3 DNA is TGCAGCGTTGCGGCGGGGGGTTTCGGAAACACCATATATTTT.

The sample holds a few counts of this clonotype. The chain has TRBV6-5 and TRBJ2-3; D possibly matches TRBD1 or TRBD2 (5 bases each). Per the germline V gene, CDR1 is MNHEY and CDR2 is SVGAGI. This CDR3 spans 13 amino acids. Deletions cut 6 bases from V and 2 bases from J, with 9 bases between. For the CDR3, the DNA is TGTGCCAGCAGGGGACGGAACACAGATACGCAGTATTTT. Its protein product is CASRGRNTDTQYF.

The chain joins TRBV7-9 to TRBJ1-6; D is unclear. The CDR3 consists of 16 residues. V was cut by 0 bases and J by 4 bases, with 10 bases left in between. Germline CDR1 and CDR2: SEHNR and FQNEAQ (reference sequence). CDR3 amino acids: CASSLASGLYNSPLHF. CDR3 DNA: TGTGCCAGCAGCTTAGCATCCGGGTTGTATAATTCACCCCTCCACTTT.

V is TRBV6-5 and J is TRBJ2-7; no clear D gene. CDR3 length: 15 residues. CDR1 and CDR2 (germline): MNHEY, SVGAGI. V was shortened by 4 bases and J by 6 bases, with 19 bases between the two germline ends. CDR3 region: CASSSTSAPRGEQYF. The CDR3, as DNA: TGTGCCAGCAGTTCGACAAGCGCCCCGAGAGGCGAGCAGTACTTC.

The rearrangement links TRBV4-2 to TRBJ2-7, with D perhaps TRBD2 (6 bases). Trimming shortened V by 5 bases and J by 2 bases, and 19 bases separated the two germline ends. The CDR3 loop spans 16 amino acids. Germline V gives CDR1 LGHNA, CDR2 YNFKEQ. The CDR3 nucleotides are TGTGCCAGCAGCTGGAGGGGCGGAAAATCCACCTACGAGCAGTACTTC. Its translation: CASSWRGGKSTYEQYF.

This rearrangement joins TRBV20-1 to TRBJ2-7; 11 nucleotides agree with TRBD2. V lost 5 bases and J lost 5; bases outside the gene matches: 8. Looked up from germline, CDR1 is DFQATT and CDR2 is SNEGSKA (reference sequence). The length of the CDR3 is 14 residues. CDR3 sequence reads: CSAGRLAGTHEQYF. DNA of the CDR3: TGCAGTGCTGGGAGACTAGCGGGAACCCACGAGCAGTACTTC.

The J gene is TRBJ1-5, the V gene TRBV29-1; tentatively, D is TRBD1 (5 bases). V was clipped by 8 bases and J by 1 base, with 12 bases between them. This CDR3 spans 13 amino acids. Germline V gene data show CDR1 as SQVTM and CDR2 as ANQGSEA. CDR3 sequence reads: CSLTGVSNQPQHF. The DNA of the CDR3 is TGCAGCCTGACGGGGGTGAGCAATCAGCCCCAGCATTTT.

The chain employs TRBV24-1 and TRBJ2-1; 9 bases are shared with TRBD1. J was trimmed by 1 base and V by 3 bases; bases with no gene match: 3. CDR3 length: 16 amino acids. The germline V gene encodes CDR1 KGHDR and CDR2 SFDVKD. The CDR3, as DNA: TGTGCCACCAGTGATACGGGACAGGGTTCCTACAATGAGCAGTTCTTC. As protein: CATSDTGQGSYNEQFF.

The chain couples TRBV7-3 to TRBJ2-7; 7 bases match TRBD2. The CDR3 is made up of 13 amino acids. With V trimmed by 5 bases and J by 3 bases, 4 bases remained unmatched. Germline CDR1 SGHTA, CDR2 FQGTGA. CDR3 nucleotide sequence: TGTGCCAGCAGCGCGTGGACTAGCTACGAGCAGTACTTC. Amino acids: CASSAWTSYEQYF.

The rearrangement joins TRBV6-5 to TRBJ2-7, with D perhaps TRBD1 (6 bases). The CDR3 loop spans 14 amino acids. Germline CDR1 reads MNHEY; CDR2 reads SVGAGI. The V and J ends lost 2 bases and 7 bases respectively, with 15 bases between them. In nucleotides, the CDR3 is TGTGCCAGCAGTTACGGGCCAGGGGCGGATGAGCAGTACTTC. It encodes CASSYGPGADEQYF.